The 9 T cell receptor beta chains in this list originate from one sample, sequenced in a study of shared clonotypes between healthy human individuals. TCRdb's table, derived via immunoSEQ multiplex PCR, lists solely in-frame clones and lacks some. The sample includes under 1,900,000 clones, less than 99% of them seen just once. The sequencing input was naive CD4+ T cells sorted from blood. The subset denotes: CD45RA+ positively selected. The receptors stem from a man aged 30-40 years in good health.

This chain links TRBV6-5 with TRBJ2-1; D ambiguous. Trimming removed 6 bases at V and 4 bases at J, with 13 bases between. The CDR3 totals 14 residues. Germline V CDR1 and CDR2: MNHEY, SVGAGI. The DNA for the CDR3 is TGTGCCAGCAGCCAATTGGACCGTTACAATGAGCAGTTCTTC. This translates into CASSQLDRYNEQFF.

The CDR3 sequence is CASSLPMGASYGYTF. The CDR3 coding sequence is TGTGCCAGCAGTTTACCCATGGGAGCTTCCTATGGCTACACCTTC. V gene TRBV28 combines with J gene TRBJ1-2; no clear D. CDR1 MDHEN and CDR2 SYDVKM come from the germline V gene. Between the trimmed V and J ends, which lost 2 bases and 4 bases, there was a span of 14 bases. This CDR3 spans 15 amino acids.

This clone was recorded only once. The chain has TRBV7-2 and TRBJ2-2; 7 nucleotides line up with TRBD2. The V segment lost 2 bases and the J segment 7 bases; nucleotides outside the gene matches: 13. This CDR3 contains 17 residues. CDR1 is SGHTA, CDR2 FQGNSA, per germline. The CDR3 spells CASSLKFREVLSGELFF. CDR3 in DNA: TGTGCCAGCAGCTTAAAATTTCGGGAGGTTTTAAGCGGGGAGCTGTTTTTT.

The rearrangement uses TRBV11-3 and TRBJ2-1, with D perhaps TRBD1 or TRBD2 (6 bases each). This CDR3 comprises 16 residues. Germline CDR1 and CDR2: SGHNT and YENEEA. The V end lost 0 bases, the J end lost 0 bases, and 9 bases lay between the germline ends. The CDR3 protein is CASSLDGGGSYNEQFF. As DNA, the CDR3 is TGTGCCAGCAGCTTAGATGGAGGGGGCTCCTACAATGAGCAGTTCTTC.

This sequence joins TRBV28 and TRBJ2-3; D gene uncertain. The V end lost 1 base, the J end lost 2 bases, and 7 bases lay between the germline ends. Germline-derived CDR1 and CDR2 are MDHEN and SYDVKM. CDR3 length: 14 amino acids. The CDR3 is CASSLSSLTDTQYF. The CDR3 bases are TGTGCCAGCAGTTTATCCAGCCTCACAGATACGCAGTATTTT.

As concerns this clone: Other nucleotide sequences in the sample specify the same CDR3. This chain connects TRBV2 to TRBJ2-7, with 11 nucleotides matching TRBD1. With V trimmed by 5 bases and J by 1 base, 1 base remained unmatched. The CDR3 totals 14 residues. Germline lookup yields CDR1 SNHLY and CDR2 FYNNEI. CDR3 nucleotide sequence: TGTGCCAGCAGTCGGGACAGGGGGTCCTACGAGCAGTACTTC. This codes for CASSRDRGSYEQYF. Variable domain in full (rest from reference TRBV2 and TRBJ2-7): EPEVTQTPSHQVTQMGQEVILRCVPISNHLYFYWYRQILGQKVEFLVSFYNNEISEKSEIFDDQFSVERPDGSNFTLKIRSTKLEDSAMYFCASSRDRGSYEQYFGPGTRLTVT.

This chain uses TRBV5-1 with TRBJ2-6; 8 bases fit TRBD2. This CDR3 is built from 19 residues. CDR1 is SGHRS, CDR2 YFSETQ, per germline. The J segment lost 1 base and the V segment lost 0 bases, leaving 9 bases of the junction unmatched. The CDR3 bases are TGCGCCAGCAGCTTGGACACCGGGACTAGGTTTTCTGGGGCCAACGTCCTGACTTTC. Amino acid sequence: CASSLDTGTRFSGANVLTF. Complete variable domain (other parts from reference TRBV5-1 and TRBJ2-6): KAGVTQTPRYLIKTRGQQVTLSCSPISGHRSVSWYQQTPGQGLQFLFEYFSETQRNKGNFPGRFSGRQFSNSRSEMNVSTLELGDSALYLCASSLDTGTRFSGANVLTFGAGSRLTVL.

This sequence joins TRBV4-3 and TRBJ2-1; 11 nucleotides match TRBD2. The V gene's germline CDR1 is LGHNA and CDR2 YSLEER. This CDR3 contains 19 residues. Germline trimming cut 1 base from V and 4 bases from J; bases unmatched to any gene: 12. The CDR3 region has the DNA TGCGCCAGCAGCCAAGCCGGGACTAGCGGTCTCAGATGGTACAATGAGCAGTTCTTC. Its translation is CASSQAGTSGLRWYNEQFF.

This rearrangement joins TRBV2 to TRBJ2-7; 11 bases line up with TRBD1. The V gene end was trimmed by 5 bases and the J gene end by 6 bases; junction bases not matched to a gene: 12. Germline CDR1 reads SNHLY; CDR2 reads FYNNEI. The CDR3 runs 16 residues. CDR3 nucleotides: TGTGCCAGCAGTCCAGTCCCGGGACAGGGGGTTCGCGAGCAGTACTTC. Its protein product is CASSPVPGQGVREQYF.